This T cell receptor (beta chain) was captured by sequencing in a study of blood T cell repertoires in COVID-19. Study context: Both acute and convalescent COVID-19 samples were obtained from the United States, Italy and Spain. The cDNA or gDNA used as material had been derived from T cells, B-cell-depleted T cells, or PBMCs.

Germline lookup yields CDR1 GTSNPN and CDR2 SVGIG (reference sequence). The CDR3 runs 15 residues. Trimming removed 2 bases from V and 2 bases from J, with 14 bases in between. Data came from immunoSEQ multiplex PCR; TCRdb stores just in-frame clones and leaves some out. The data hold hundreds of thousands of clones, with 88% observed a single time. The sequence was obtained from a woman aged 40 to 49 who had recovered from COVID-19. V usage is TRBV30 and J usage is TRBJ2-3; possibly TRBD1 for D (6 bases). The specimen sequenced was peripheral blood. The CDR3 DNA sequence: TGTGCCTGGAGTCGGGACAAGCCTTCCACAGATACGCAGTATTTT. Its translation is CAWSRDKPSTDTQYF.